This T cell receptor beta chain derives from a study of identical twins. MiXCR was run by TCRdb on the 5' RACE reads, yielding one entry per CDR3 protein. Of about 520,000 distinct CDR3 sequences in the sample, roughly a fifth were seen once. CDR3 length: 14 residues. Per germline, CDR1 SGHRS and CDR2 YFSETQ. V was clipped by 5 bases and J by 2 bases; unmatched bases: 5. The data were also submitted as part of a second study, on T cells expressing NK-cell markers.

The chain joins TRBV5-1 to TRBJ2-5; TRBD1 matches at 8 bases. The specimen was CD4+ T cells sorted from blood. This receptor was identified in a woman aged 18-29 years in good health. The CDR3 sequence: CASRGQASQETQYF. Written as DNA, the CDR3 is TGCGCCAGCAGGGGACAGGCAAGTCAAGAGACCCAGTACTTC.